Below, 7 T cell receptor beta chains from the same sample are listed, as sequenced in a study of T cells in Graves' hyperthyroidism and ophthalmopathy. Amplification of TCR beta CDR3 regions was performed using RNA transcripts as template. The HTBI set primed first-round TCR CDR3 RT-PCR. TCRdb re-called the multiplex PCR reads with MiXCR, one entry per CDR3 protein. The repertoire has some 600,000 distinct CDR3 sequences, 46% of them found once; the top ten carry 8.2%. Sample: peripheral blood or thyroid tissue (not recorded which). The receptors shown here come from a young woman with Graves' hyperthyroidism.

This clonotype was observed a few times. The V gene is TRBV7-9, the J gene TRBJ1-4; D unresolved. The ends were cut back, 6 bases at V and 5 bases at J, with 4 bases in the middle. There are 11 residues in the CDR3. CDR1 is SEHNR and CDR2 is FQNEAQ in the germline V gene (reference sequence). The CDR3 reads CASSANEKLFF. The CDR3 DNA reads as TGTGCCAGCAGTGCAAATGAAAAACTGTTTTTT.

The rearrangement joins TRBV7-9 to TRBJ1-1; perhaps TRBD1 as D (6 bases). V was trimmed by 4 bases and J by 3 bases, leaving 12 bases between them. There are 14 residues in the CDR3. CDR1 is SEHNR, CDR2 FQNEAQ, per germline (reference sequence). This CDR3 reads CASSWRGTDTEAFF. CDR3 nucleotides: TGTGCCAGCAGCTGGAGGGGGACGGACACTGAAGCTTTCTTT.

This clonotype was recorded at least ten times. This chain links TRBV2 with TRBJ2-7; D is unresolved. Per the germline V gene, CDR1 is SNHLY and CDR2 is FYNNEI. This CDR3 has 11 residues. Trimming shortened V by 4 bases and J by 3 bases, and 4 bases separated the two germline ends. The CDR3 sequence: CASSGYYEQYF. DNA for the CDR3: TGTGCCAGCAGTGGATACTACGAGCAGTACTTC.

The chain combines TRBV5-8 with TRBJ2-7; 13 bases agree with TRBD2. The CDR3 totals 16 residues. Trimming removed 4 bases from V and 7 bases from J; junction bases left unmatched: 11. Germline V gene data show CDR1 as SGHTS and CDR2 as YDEGEE. DNA for the CDR3: TGTGCCAGCAGCCAGGACTTGCCGGGACTAGCGGGGGAGCAGTACTTC. Translation: CASSQDLPGLAGEQYF.

The V call is TRBV2, the J call TRBJ1-1; 7 bases fit TRBD1. The CDR3 loop spans 16 amino acids. The ends lost 4 bases at V and 5 bases at J; junction bases unmatched: 13. Germline values: CDR1 SNHLY, CDR2 FYNNEI. CDR3: CASSAYRGPSGTEAFF. The CDR3 bases are TGTGCCAGCAGTGCTTACAGGGGCCCCTCTGGGACTGAAGCTTTCTTT. The whole variable domain, filled in from reference TRBV2 and TRBJ1-1, reads EPEVTQTPSHQVTQMGQEVILRCVPISNHLYFYWYRQILGQKVEFLVSFYNNEISEKSEIFDDQFSVERPDGSNFTLKIRSTKLEDSAMYFCASSAYRGPSGTEAFFGQGTRLTVV.

The V call is TRBV20-1, the J call TRBJ2-7; a possible D gene is TRBD1 (6 bases). V was clipped by 5 bases and J by 4 bases, with 24 bases between them. Germline CDR1 reads DFQATT; CDR2 reads SNEGSKA (reference sequence). The CDR3 has 16 residues. CDR3 bases: TGCAGTGCTCACCGTACCACCACGCAGACAGGTTACGAGCAGTACTTC. Translation gives CSAHRTTTQTGYEQYF.

The sample holds a few counts of this clonotype. The V gene is TRBV12-3 or TRBV12-4, the J gene TRBJ2-7; 16 bases are shared with TRBD2. The CDR3 is 14 amino acids. Unmatched junction bases numbered 2, after V lost 6 bases and J lost 6 bases. The DNA of the CDR3 is TGTGCCAGCAGGGGGACTAGCGGGAGGGCCGAGCAGTACTTC. This sequence encodes CASRGTSGRAEQYF.